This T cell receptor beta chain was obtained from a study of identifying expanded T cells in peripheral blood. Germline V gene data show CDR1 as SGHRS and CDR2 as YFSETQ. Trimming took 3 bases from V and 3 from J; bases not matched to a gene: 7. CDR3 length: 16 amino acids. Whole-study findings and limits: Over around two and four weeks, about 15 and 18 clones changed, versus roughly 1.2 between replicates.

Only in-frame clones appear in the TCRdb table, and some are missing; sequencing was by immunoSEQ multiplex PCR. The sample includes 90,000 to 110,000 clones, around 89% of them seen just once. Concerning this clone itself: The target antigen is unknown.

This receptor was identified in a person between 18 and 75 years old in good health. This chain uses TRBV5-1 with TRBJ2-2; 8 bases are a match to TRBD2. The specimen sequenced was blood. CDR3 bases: TGCGCCAGCAGCTACGCGGGGGGCGCGGACACCGGGGAGCTGTTTTTT. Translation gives CASSYAGGADTGELFF.